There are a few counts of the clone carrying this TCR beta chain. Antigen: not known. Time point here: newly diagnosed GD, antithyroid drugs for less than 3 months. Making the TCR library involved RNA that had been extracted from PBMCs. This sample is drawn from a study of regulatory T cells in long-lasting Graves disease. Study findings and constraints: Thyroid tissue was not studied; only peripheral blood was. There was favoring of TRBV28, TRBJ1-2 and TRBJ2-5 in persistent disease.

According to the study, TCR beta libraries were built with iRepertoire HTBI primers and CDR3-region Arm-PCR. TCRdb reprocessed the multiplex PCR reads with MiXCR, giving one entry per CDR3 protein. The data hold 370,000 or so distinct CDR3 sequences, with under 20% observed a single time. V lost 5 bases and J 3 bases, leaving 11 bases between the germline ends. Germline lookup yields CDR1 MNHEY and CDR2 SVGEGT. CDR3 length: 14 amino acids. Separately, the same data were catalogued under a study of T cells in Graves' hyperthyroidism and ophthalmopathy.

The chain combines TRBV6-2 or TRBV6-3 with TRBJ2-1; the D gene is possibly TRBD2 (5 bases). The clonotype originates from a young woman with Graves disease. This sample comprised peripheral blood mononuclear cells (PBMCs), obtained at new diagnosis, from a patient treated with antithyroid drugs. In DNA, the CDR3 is TGTGCCAGCAGTGCCCGGACTTACTACAATGAGCAGTTCTTC. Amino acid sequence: CASSARTYYNEQFF.